This T cell receptor (beta chain) was captured in a study of blood T cell repertoires in COVID-19. Overall study context: Recovery meant two consecutive negative NP/OP PCR tests, professional clearance, or resolved symptoms. Whether acute or convalescent, the COVID-19 samples came from the United States, Italy and Spain.

Cohort placement rested on clinical history that participants reported themselves. This CDR3 comprises 14 residues. Germline V CDR1 and CDR2: MDHEN, SYDVKM. V gave up 7 bases and J gave up 5 bases; unmatched junction bases: 10. Here immunoSEQ multiplex PCR was the method, and the copy in TCRdb shows in-frame clones only, minus some. There are under 200,000 clones in the sample; about 86% occur only once, and around 25% lies in the top ten. The V call is TRBV28, the J call TRBJ2-5, with 7 bases that match TRBD1. The receptor was isolated from a woman aged 40 to 50 in a cohort exposed to, infected with or recovered from COVID-19 (not recorded which). The sequenced sample consisted of PBMCs or T cells enriched from blood (not recorded which). CDR3 sequence reads: CASTAQGELETQYF. The CDR3 region has the DNA TGTGCCAGCACTGCCCAGGGGGAGTTGGAGACCCAGTACTTC.